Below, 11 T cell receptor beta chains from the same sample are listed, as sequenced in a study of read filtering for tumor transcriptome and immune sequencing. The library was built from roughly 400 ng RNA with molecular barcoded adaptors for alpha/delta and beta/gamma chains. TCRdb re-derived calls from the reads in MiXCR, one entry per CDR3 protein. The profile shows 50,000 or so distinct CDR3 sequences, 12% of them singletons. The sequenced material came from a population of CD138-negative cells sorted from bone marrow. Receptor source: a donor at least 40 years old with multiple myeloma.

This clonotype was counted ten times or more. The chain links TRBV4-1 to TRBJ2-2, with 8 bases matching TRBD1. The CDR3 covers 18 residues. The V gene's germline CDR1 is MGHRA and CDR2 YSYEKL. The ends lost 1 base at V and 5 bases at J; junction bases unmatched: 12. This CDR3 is CASSQGIVRGLYTGELFF. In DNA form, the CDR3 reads TGCGCCAGCAGCCAAGGTATCGTCAGGGGGCTTTATACCGGGGAGCTGTTTTTT.

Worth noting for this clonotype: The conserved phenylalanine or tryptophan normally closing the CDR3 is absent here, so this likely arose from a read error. This CDR3 reads CASSPPASSGGVLSQYL. The CDR3 nucleotides read TGTGCCAGCAGCCCCCCGGCGTCTAGCGGGGGGGTTTTGTCCCAGTACTTA. The rearrangement uses TRBV7-9 and TRBJ2-5; 12 bases agree with TRBD2. V dropped 5 bases and J dropped 9; count of bases not matched to a gene: 16. CDR1 is SEHNR, CDR2 FQNEAQ, per germline (reference sequence). The CDR3 extends over 17 amino acids.

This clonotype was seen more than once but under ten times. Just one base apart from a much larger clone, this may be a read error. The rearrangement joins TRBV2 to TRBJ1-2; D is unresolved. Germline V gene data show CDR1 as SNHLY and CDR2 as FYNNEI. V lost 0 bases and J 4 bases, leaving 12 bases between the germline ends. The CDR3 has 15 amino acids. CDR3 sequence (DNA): TGTGCCAGCAGTGAAGCTTTCAGGCGACCCTATGGCTACACCTTC. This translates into CASSEAFRRPYGYTF.

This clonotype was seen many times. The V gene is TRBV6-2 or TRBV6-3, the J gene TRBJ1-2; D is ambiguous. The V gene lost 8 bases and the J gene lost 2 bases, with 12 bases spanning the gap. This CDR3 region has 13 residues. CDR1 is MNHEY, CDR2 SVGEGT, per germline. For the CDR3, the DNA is TGTGCCAGCCTACAAGCATGGAACTATGGCTACACCTTC. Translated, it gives CASLQAWNYGYTF.

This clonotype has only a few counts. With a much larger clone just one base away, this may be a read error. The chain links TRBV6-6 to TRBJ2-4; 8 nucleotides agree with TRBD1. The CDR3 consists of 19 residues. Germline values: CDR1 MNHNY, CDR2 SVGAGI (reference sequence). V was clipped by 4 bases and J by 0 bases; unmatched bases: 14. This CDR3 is CASSSWAGGVQVAKNIQYF. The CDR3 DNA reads TGTGCCAGCAGTTCTTGGGCAGGGGGCGTACAAGTAGCCAAAAACATTCAGTACTTC.

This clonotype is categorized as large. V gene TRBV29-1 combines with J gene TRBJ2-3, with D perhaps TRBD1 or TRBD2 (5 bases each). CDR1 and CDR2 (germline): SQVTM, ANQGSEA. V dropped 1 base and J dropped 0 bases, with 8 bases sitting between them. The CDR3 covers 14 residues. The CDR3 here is CSVEGRDSTDTQYF. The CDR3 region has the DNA TGCAGCGTTGAAGGCCGGGACAGCACAGATACGCAGTATTTT.

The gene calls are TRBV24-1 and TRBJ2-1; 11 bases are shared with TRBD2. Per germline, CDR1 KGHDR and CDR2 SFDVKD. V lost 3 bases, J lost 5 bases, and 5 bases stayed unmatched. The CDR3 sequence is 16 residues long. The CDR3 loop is CATSDPGLAANNEQFF. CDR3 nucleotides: TGTGCCACCAGTGATCCGGGACTAGCGGCTAACAATGAGCAGTTCTTC.

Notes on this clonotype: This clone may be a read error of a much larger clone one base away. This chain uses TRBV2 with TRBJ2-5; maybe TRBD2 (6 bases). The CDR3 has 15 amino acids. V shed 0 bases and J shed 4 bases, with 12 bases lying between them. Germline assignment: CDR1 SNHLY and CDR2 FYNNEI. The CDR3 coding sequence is TGTGCCAGCAGTGAAGCGAACCGGGGGTTAGAGACCCAGTACTTC. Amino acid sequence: CASSEANRGLETQYF.

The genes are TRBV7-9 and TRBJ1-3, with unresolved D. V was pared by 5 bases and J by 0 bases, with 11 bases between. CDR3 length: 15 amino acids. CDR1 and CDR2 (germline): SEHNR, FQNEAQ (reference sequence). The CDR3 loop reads CASSERGNSGNTIYF. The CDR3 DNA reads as TGTGCCAGCAGCGAACGGGGTAACTCTGGAAACACCATATATTTT. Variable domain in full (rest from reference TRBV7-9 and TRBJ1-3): DTGVSQNPRHKITKRGQNVTFRCDPISEHNRLYWYRQTLGQGPEFLTYFQNEAQLEKSRLLSDRFSAERPKGSFSTLEIQRTEQGDSAMYLCASSERGNSGNTIYFGEGSWLTVV.

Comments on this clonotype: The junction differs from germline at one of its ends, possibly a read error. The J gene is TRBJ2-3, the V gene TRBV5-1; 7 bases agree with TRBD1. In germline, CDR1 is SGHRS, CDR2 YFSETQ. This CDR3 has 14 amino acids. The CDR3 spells CASSLGPGTDTQNF. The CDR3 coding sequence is TGCGCCAGCAGCTTGGGTCCTGGGACAGATACGCAGAATTTT.

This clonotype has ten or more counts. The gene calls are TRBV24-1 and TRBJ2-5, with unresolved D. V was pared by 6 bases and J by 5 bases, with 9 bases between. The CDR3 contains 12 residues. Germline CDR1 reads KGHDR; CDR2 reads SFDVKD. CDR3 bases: TGTGCCACCAGTACGGGTCGGGAGACCCAGTACTTC. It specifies CATSTGRETQYF.